This T cell receptor beta chain was documented in a study of STAT5B mutations in CD4+ large granular lymphocyte leukemia. Libraries were prepared by immunoSEQ multiplex PCR; TCRdb keeps only in-frame clonotypes and omits some of them. Of more than 30,000 clones listed, roughly 88% were seen once; the top ten hold about 0.91%. With V trimmed by 5 bases and J by 3 bases, 7 bases remained unmatched. The CDR3 is 15 amino acids. The V gene's germline CDR1 is MDHEN and CDR2 SYDVKM. Sequenced input: CD4+ T cells from blood buffy coats. The source is a human donor in good health. The V call is TRBV28, the J call TRBJ1-5, with 7 positions matching TRBD1. CDR3 residues: CASSTTGVINQPQHF. CDR3 sequence (DNA): TGTGCCAGCAGTACTACAGGGGTCATCAATCAGCCCCAGCATTTT.